The 22 T cell receptor beta chains in this list originate from one sample, sequenced in a study of technical replicates of blood from a handful of donors. Clones were sequenced by immunoSEQ multiplex PCR, and TCRdb holds only the in-frame ones, with some missing. The table has nearly 80,000 clones, 93% seen once; the top ten hold 0.41%. Sequences were obtained from T cells isolated from PBMCs. The origin of the receptors is a human donor in good health.

This chain connects TRBV2 to TRBJ2-5; the match to TRBD1 covers 8 bases. V dropped 7 bases and J dropped 1; count of bases not matched to a gene: 8. Germline values: CDR1 SNHLY, CDR2 FYNNEI. CDR3 length: 15 amino acids. CDR3 protein: CASKAGTGPQETQYF. In nucleotides, the CDR3 is TGTGCCAGCAAAGCCGGGACAGGTCCCCAAGAGACCCAGTACTTC.

The chain is built from TRBV4-2 and TRBJ1-2; 8 bases are shared with TRBD1. This CDR3 contains 13 residues. CDR1 LGHNA and CDR2 YNFKEQ come from the germline V gene. Losses at the gene ends were 1 base for V and 7 bases for J; bases not matched to a gene: 2. CDR3 coding DNA: TGTGCCAGCAGCCAAGGACAGGGGAGTGGCTACACCTTC. Its translation: CASSQGQGSGYTF.

The V gene is TRBV7-6, the J gene TRBJ2-3; TRBD2 matches 8 bases. The CDR3 is 15 residues long. The germline gives CDR1 SGHVS, CDR2 FNYEAQ. J gave up 3 bases and V 5 bases, and 7 bases lay outside the gene matches. The CDR3 coding sequence is TGTGCCAGCAGCGGAGCGGGAGATGGAACAGATACGCAGTATTTT. Its protein product is CASSGAGDGTDTQYF. The entire variable domain, with the rest obtained from reference TRBV7-6 and TRBJ2-3, is as follows: GAGVSQSPRYKVTKRGQDVALRCDPISGHVSLYWYRQALGQGPEFLTYFNYEAQQDKSGLPNDRFSAERPEGSISTLTIQRTEQRDSAMYRCASSGAGDGTDTQYFGPGTRLTVL.

The CDR3 is CASSEEGQENAGGYTF. The CDR3 DNA follows: TGTGCCAGCAGCGAGGAGGGGCAGGAAAATGCCGGGGGCTACACCTTC. This sequence joins TRBV11-3 and TRBJ1-2; tentative D call: TRBD1 (5 bases). The length of the CDR3 is 16 residues. V was cut by 5 bases and J by 8 bases, with 24 bases left in between. Germline V gene data show CDR1 as SGHNT and CDR2 as YENEEA. Combining the CDR3 with reference TRBV11-3 and TRBJ1-2 gives the whole variable domain EAGVVQSPRYKIIEKKQPVAFWCNPISGHNTLYWYLQNLGQGPELLIRYENEEAVDDSQLPKDRFSAERLKGVDSTLKIQPAELGDSAVYLCASSEEGQENAGGYTFGSGTRLTVV.

CDR3 residues: CASSRAGTGSYEQYF. The CDR3 bases are TGCGCCAGCAGCCGAGCCGGGACTGGGTCCTACGAGCAGTACTTC. This chain uses TRBV4-1 with TRBJ2-7; D is possibly TRBD2 (6 bases). The CDR3 covers 15 residues. V was pared by 4 bases and J by 1 base, with 14 bases between. Germline CDR1 is MGHRA and CDR2 is YSYEKL.

This chain connects TRBV21-1 to TRBJ2-3; the table calls TRBD2, which could not be checked here. TRBV21-1 counts as a pseudogene. There are 23 residues in the CDR3. CDR3 residues: CASSKAKGIRKTSGRGSTDTQYF. CDR3 in DNA: TGTGCCAGCAGCAAAGCAAAGGGAATACGGAAGACTAGCGGGAGGGGGAGCACAGATACGCAGTATTTT.

The chain carries TRBV11-3 and TRBJ2-7, with D tentatively TRBD2 (7 bases). Trimming pared 5 bases from V and 6 bases from J, leaving 17 bases between. The CDR3 has 14 residues. Germline-derived CDR1 and CDR2 are SGHNT and YENEEA. The CDR3 reads CASSPGAGEGEQYF. The DNA of the CDR3 is TGTGCCAGCAGCCCAGGGGCGGGGGAGGGCGAGCAGTACTTC.

The rearrangement links TRBV27 to TRBJ1-2; 8 bases agree with TRBD1. The CDR3 has 15 amino acids. J was trimmed by 4 bases and V by 1 base; bases with no gene match: 5. Germline CDR1 is MNHEY and CDR2 is SMNVEV (reference sequence). For the CDR3, the DNA is TGTGCCAGCAGTTTATGGCAGGGGGCAAGCTATGGCTACACCTTC. It translates to CASSLWQGASYGYTF.

This clone has just one count. This sequence joins TRBV19 and TRBJ1-4; tentative D call: TRBD1 (6 bases). The CDR3 has 14 amino acids. V lost 6 bases to trimming and J lost 4 bases, with 12 bases between them. CDR1 is LNHDA and CDR2 is SQIVND in the germline V gene (reference sequence). CDR3 in amino acids: CASSLTGFNEKLFF. CDR3 DNA: TGTGCCAGTAGCCTTACAGGGTTTAATGAAAAACTGTTTTTT.

The chain couples TRBV6-4 to TRBJ1-5; 7 bases line up with TRBD1. Germline V gene data show CDR1 as MRHNA and CDR2 as SNTAGT. The CDR3 totals 13 residues. V lost 5 bases and J lost 4; bases outside the gene matches: 2. CDR3 in DNA: TGTGCCAGCAGTCAACAGGGGAATCAGCCCCAGCATTTT. Protein sequence: CASSQQGNQPQHF.

This clone occurred once. V gene TRBV30 combines with J gene TRBJ1-5; 11 bases are a match to TRBD1. The CDR3 contains 14 residues. V was clipped by 1 base and J by 6 bases; unmatched bases: 2. Germline-derived CDR1 and CDR2 are GTSNPN and SVGIG (reference sequence). The CDR3: CAWSGTGGFQPQHF. As DNA, the CDR3 is TGTGCCTGGAGTGGGACAGGGGGCTTTCAGCCCCAGCATTTT.

V is TRBV10-3 and J is TRBJ2-3; 7 bases are shared with TRBD1. The CDR3 consists of 16 residues. CDR1 and CDR2 from the germline V gene are ENHRY and SYGVKD. Unmatched junction bases numbered 4, after V lost 0 bases and J lost 1 base. The CDR3 here is CAISESRGPGTDTQYF. The CDR3 DNA is TGTGCCATCAGTGAGTCGAGGGGGCCGGGCACAGATACGCAGTATTTT.

V is TRBV2 and J is TRBJ1-1, with D perhaps TRBD1 (6 bases). Between the trimmed V and J ends, which lost 5 bases and 5 bases, there was a span of 9 bases. This CDR3 spans 12 amino acids. Germline V gives CDR1 SNHLY, CDR2 FYNNEI. The CDR3 spells CASSTGFTEAFF. CDR3 DNA: TGTGCCAGCAGTACAGGGTTTACTGAAGCTTTCTTT.

V usage is TRBV6-5 and J usage is TRBJ1-4, with 10 bases aligning to TRBD1. Trimming removed 7 bases from V and 9 bases from J; junction bases left unmatched: 11. The CDR3 runs to 15 residues. Germline assignment: CDR1 MNHEY and CDR2 SVGAGI. Written as DNA, the CDR3 is TGTGCCAGCACCCCAAGGAGTGACAGGGGGCAAAAACTGTTTTTT. Protein product: CASTPRSDRGQKLFF.

The chain employs TRBV19 and TRBJ2-3; maybe TRBD1 (5 bases). In germline, CDR1 is LNHDA, CDR2 SQIVND (reference sequence). V shed 8 bases and J shed 2 bases, with 14 bases lying between them. This CDR3 is built from 14 residues. DNA of the CDR3: TGTGCCAGTGGTCCGACAGTGATCACAGATACGCAGTATTTT. This translates into CASGPTVITDTQYF.

Points on this clone: The junction differs from germline at one of its ends, possibly a read error. The chain employs TRBV6-5 and TRBJ2-7; D remains unclear. The CDR3 is 15 residues long. Germline CDR1 reads MNHEY; CDR2 reads SVGAGI. The CDR3 DNA reads as TGTGCCAGCAGCTACTACAGATCAGCCTCCTACGAGCAGTACTTC. Residues: CASSYYRSASYEQYF.

V gene TRBV4-2 combines with J gene TRBJ2-3, with 7 bases matching TRBD1. CDR1 and CDR2 (germline): LGHNA, YNFKEQ. V lost 0 bases, J lost 5 bases, and 11 bases stayed unmatched. The length of the CDR3 is 17 residues. The CDR3 nucleotides are TGTGCCAGCAGCCAAGACTTAATTGGACAGGTTGGAGATACGCAGTATTTT. This translates into CASSQDLIGQVGDTQYF.

This clone was observed once. The chain joins TRBV6-1 to TRBJ2-1; D gene ambiguous. Germline lookup yields CDR1 MNHNS and CDR2 SASEGT. V was trimmed by 4 bases and J by 7 bases, leaving 8 bases between them. The CDR3 is 12 amino acids. CDR3 protein: CASSGYQNEQFF. The CDR3 bases are TGTGCCAGCAGTGGTTATCAGAATGAGCAGTTCTTC.

V gene TRBV9 combines with J gene TRBJ1-1, with D maybe TRBD1 (6 bases). The germline V and J ends were trimmed by 6 bases and 4 bases, with 16 bases remaining between them. The CDR3 is made up of 14 amino acids. CDR1 is SGDLS and CDR2 is YYNGEE in the germline V gene. The CDR3 spells CASTPTGLGTEAFF. DNA for the CDR3: TGTGCCAGCACACCGACAGGTCTCGGCACTGAAGCTTTCTTT.

The rearrangement joins TRBV7-9 to TRBJ2-5; TRBD1 aligns across 8 bases. Germline values: CDR1 SEHNR, CDR2 FQNEAQ (reference sequence). The junction had 6 bases not matched to a gene; V was cut back by 5 bases and J by 4 bases. This CDR3 is 14 amino acids long. The CDR3 loop reads CASSPGTGLETQYF. CDR3 coding DNA: TGTGCCAGCAGCCCTGGGACAGGTCTAGAGACCCAGTACTTC.

The genes are TRBV9 and TRBJ2-3, with TRBD2 as a possible D gene (5 bases). This CDR3 region has 15 residues. CDR1 and CDR2 (germline): SGDLS, YYNGEE. V shed 0 bases and J shed 0 bases, with 8 bases lying between them. CDR3 in amino acids: CASSVERGSTDTQYF. CDR3 coding DNA: TGTGCCAGCAGCGTAGAACGGGGAAGCACAGATACGCAGTATTTT.

The rearrangement links TRBV9 to TRBJ1-1; 8 bases align to TRBD1. Trimming removed 5 bases from V and 4 bases from J; junction bases left unmatched: 4. This CDR3 region has 13 residues. Germline CDR1 reads SGDLS; CDR2 reads YYNGEE. For the CDR3, the DNA is TGTGCCAGCAGGGGACAGGCCAGCACTGAAGCTTTCTTT. Translated, it gives CASRGQASTEAFF. The full variable domain, with the rest looked up from reference TRBV9 and TRBJ1-1, is DSGVTQTPKHLITATGQRVTLRCSPRSGDLSVYWYQQSLDQGLQFLIQYYNGEERAKGNILERFSAQQFPDLHSELNLSSLELGDSALYFCASRGQASTEAFFGQGTRLTVV.